This T cell receptor (beta chain) appears in the sequencing data of a study of T cells in Graves' hyperthyroidism and ophthalmopathy. Study details: Peripheral blood was drawn at first diagnosis, prior to all treatment. Broader study findings: In the analysis, a 13 V-J model separated ophthalmopathy from stable hyperthyroidism.

Amplified regions were TCR beta CDR3 sequences from RNA transcripts. In the first-round RT-PCR of the TCR CDR3, the HTBI primer set was used. TCRdb used MiXCR to reprocess the multiplex PCR reads, holding one entry per CDR3 protein. The sample yields around 340,000 distinct CDR3 sequences, around a sixth seen once. The definition of stable Graves' hyperthyroidism was no ophthalmopathy progression within 18 months. The authors took PBMCs from roughly 9.7 ml fresh peripheral blood. This CDR3 is 13 amino acids long. Trimming took 8 bases from V and 5 from J, leaving 13 bases between them. Germline V gene lookup returns CDR1 SNHLY and CDR2 FYNNEI. This clonotype came up many times. Its antigen remains unidentified.

The chain combines TRBV2 with TRBJ1-5; D is possibly TRBD1 (6 bases). The sequenced material came from blood. The receptor was isolated from a woman between 50 and 59 years old with Graves' hyperthyroidism. CDR3 nucleotide sequence: TGTGCCAGCTGTCCGGGGGGCGATCAGCCCCAGCATTTT. Its translation is CASCPGGDQPQHF.